Listed below are T cell receptor beta chains from one sample, sequenced in a study of T-cell memory formation after mild COVID-19. TCRdb itself ran the 5' RACE reads through MiXCR, one entry per CDR3 protein. The repertoire consists of around 220,000 distinct CDR3 sequences, with about a sixth occurring once and the leading ten covering approximately 3.5%. Sequencing used PBMCs or a T cell subset sorted from them (not recorded which). These receptors were collected from a man younger than 35 who had mild COVID-19 (a few samples of this study predate the infection). Cell type and time point are not known. Each CDR3 is given with its conserved first and last residue.

>TRBV29-1|TRBJ2-7
CSVRRQGSEQYF
>TRBV3-1|TRBJ2-3
CASSQAGTDTQYF
>TRBV6-5|TRBJ1-4
CASRLTRSKEKLFF
>TRBV6-6|TRBJ2-3
CASSPTELTDTQYF
>TRBV30|TRBJ2-1
CAWSVSYTEQFF
>TRBV20-1|TRBJ2-3
CSASGPPQGASDTQYF
>TRBV27|TRBJ1-2
CASSFPGGFGYTF
>TRBV3-1|TRBJ1-1
CASSRRTDNTEAFF
>TRBV5-4|TRBJ1-4
CASSSHRNEKLFF
>TRBV7-2|TRBJ2-2
CASSLSGVDTGELFF
>TRBV7-3|TRBJ1-1
CASSYGPNTEAFF
>TRBV7-8|TRBJ2-2
CASSPQLNRELFF
>TRBV7-8|TRBJ1-5
CASSSGGGGSNQPQHF
>TRBV3-1|TRBJ1-1
CASSQDGASEAFF
>TRBV20-1|TRBJ2-7
CSASRTGAYEQYF
>TRBV20-1|TRBJ1-2
CSASTGGYGYTF
>TRBV7-2|TRBJ1-4
CASSLDRTQKLFF
>TRBV12-3/TRBV12-4|TRBJ2-5
CASSLAVEGAQYF
>TRBV2|TRBJ1-2
CASRDDRVGYGYTF
>TRBV7-9|TRBJ2-3
CASSLSYTQYF
>TRBV11-2|TRBJ2-7
CASSATPGPYEQYF
>TRBV3-1|TRBJ2-1
CASSQMTREQFF
>TRBV6-5|TRBJ2-5
CASSYSTSLYF
>TRBV29-1|TRBJ2-5
CSTTRGQETQYF
>TRBV4-1|TRBJ1-5
CASSSRSGWQPQHF
>TRBV24-1|TRBJ2-3
CATSDPAEGDTQYF
>TRBV12-3/TRBV12-4|TRBJ1-1
CASSIQRDTEAFF
>TRBV12-3/TRBV12-4|TRBJ2-2
CASTLWGAGGELFF
>TRBV5-1|TRBJ2-7
CASTNTGTVVEQYF
>TRBV5-1|TRBJ1-6
CASSLGGRGSDSPLHF
>TRBV4-3|TRBJ1-3
CASSLGLRGNTIYF
>TRBV9|TRBJ1-5
CASSAGGRRQPQHF
>TRBV3-1|TRBJ2-5
CASSQDLTSGGRTQYF
>TRBV6-6|TRBJ1-4
CASSYNSDEKLFF
>TRBV4-2|TRBJ2-5
CASSEGQDHRETQYF
>TRBV4-1|TRBJ2-5
CASSRVGLYGSETQYF
>TRBV4-1|TRBJ1-1
CASSQTVQGTGGTNTEAFF
>TRBV7-2|TRBJ2-2
CASSLYTGELFF
>TRBV7-5|TRBJ1-5
CISVPEAQDRDSGQPQHF
>TRBV10-2|TRBJ2-1
CASSEWWGGLDNEQFF
>TRBV6-5|TRBJ1-6
CASVGRGLSPLHF
>TRBV3-1|TRBJ1-4
CASSQRGTGFFRGKLFF
>TRBV10-3|TRBJ2-5
CAIGGGEETQYF
>TRBV4-3|TRBJ2-5
CASSQRMSWTGSETQYF
>TRBV7-9|TRBJ2-3
CAVSGGGLHTDTQYF
>TRBV4-3|TRBJ2-5
CASRLTGLSGTQYF
>TRBV5-1|TRBJ2-5
CASSPGLGQGWETQYF
>TRBV5-1|TRBJ1-1
CASRPGQGWGAFF
>TRBV7-8|TRBJ2-5
CASSLVGGAFVGETQYF
>TRBV6-6|TRBJ1-1
CASNLPAGMNTEAFF
>TRBV29-1|TRBJ1-3
CSVVPGTLGNTIYF
>TRBV27|TRBJ2-3
CASSLSFRDTQYF